The clone carrying this TCR beta chain appeared once. The CDR3 consists of 14 residues. Trimming pared 4 bases from V and 8 bases from J, leaving 15 bases between. Germline CDR1 reads SGHRS; CDR2 reads YFSETQ. This entry is derived from a study of blood T cell repertoires in COVID-19. Overall study: In each case, the material was cDNA or gDNA derived from T cells, B-cell-depleted T cells, or PBMCs.

Per the study methods: By means of reference gene primer amplification, nucleated cell counts were estimated. Assay: immunoSEQ multiplex PCR; the TCRdb copy retains only in-frame clones and omits some. The V and J calls and clone size come from that table; D and trimming were worked out from the DNA. The sample lists fewer than 200,000 clones; approximately 84% were seen once. This chain links TRBV5-1 with TRBJ2-2, with D tentatively TRBD1 (6 bases). This sequence originates from a woman in her forties or fifties with COVID-19, enrolled during active disease. Sequences were obtained from peripheral blood. The CDR3: CASSGGPAPGELFF. Here the CDR3 DNA reads TGCGCCAGCAGCGGGGGCCCAGCCCCAGGGGAGCTGTTTTTT. The entire variable domain, with the rest obtained from reference TRBV5-1 and TRBJ2-2, is as follows: KAGVTQTPRYLIKTRGQQVTLSCSPISGHRSVSWYQQTPGQGLQFLFEYFSETQRNKGNFPGRFSGRQFSNSRSEMNVSTLELGDSALYLCASSGGPAPGELFFGEGSRLTVL.